This T cell receptor (beta chain) was found in a study of cytotoxic CD8 clonotypes in ibrutinib-treated CLL (dated by TCRdb to the early 2020s). About the full investigation: The cohort was composed of under 12 relapsed/refractory and about 15 treatment-naive patients; IGHV unmutated status was identified in 17 to 18 patients. Partial responses were observed in approximately 24 patients and complete responses in 2; after a median follow-up of 68 months, remission was maintained in 15 or so patients and progression was observed in approximately twelve. Response samples were taken after a median of about a year on treatment, ranging from roughly 6 to 36 months. On average, each sample yielded 255,043 productive templates and under 95,000 productive rearrangements. Of the approximately 90 people in the trial, around 26 had longitudinal samples available. Cryopreserved peripheral blood mononuclear cells were collected before treatment, at response, and at either disease progression or sustained remission. Every remission and progressive disease sample was obtained while ibrutinib was still being received by the patients.

V is shortened by 1 base, J by 0 bases, and the region joining them spans 7 bases. Measured from the cysteine to the phenylalanine, the CDR3 is 16 residues long. The retained sequence is limited to the CDR3, 48 bases, with the frame set at the first base. The germline V gene (reference sequence) gives CDR1 as LNHDA and CDR2 as SQIVND. Reading the label with the study, this specimen's time point is: roughly 2 years on ibrutinib. For TCR beta library preparation, 2 to 2.5 micrograms of genomic DNA were isolated from cryopreserved PBMCs. High-throughput TCR beta sequencing was performed on longitudinal blood samples from CLL patients receiving ibrutinib monotherapy. The patients took part in an open-label, single-center phase 2 trial of ibrutinib monotherapy. Broad study findings and their caveats: Public clonotypes were rare and either contracted or stayed stable during treatment, and the rise in clonality at ibrutinib response reflected the expansion of private clonotypes. At ibrutinib response clonality went up, during sustained remission it held steady, and at progression it dropped back toward baseline. Lymph node repertoires were not examined, and the timing of sampling was not matched between patients in sustained remission and those whose disease progressed. At baseline, clonality was higher than in age-matched healthy donors and showed a strong correlation with circulating CD8+ T-cell counts.

Regarding this clone: The clone's antigen remains unknown. Base qualities are not at hand, and no much larger clone is one base apart.

A MiSeq instrument was used for deep resolution sequencing, which targeted depths ranging from 1 in 1 million up to 1 in 200,000 T cells, with coverage averaging 10x for each clonotype. The immunoSEQ hsTCRB Kit was used to generate the TCR beta libraries. As for how the authors treated the data: Data were analyzed with ImmunoSEQ Data Assistant and ImmunoSEQ Analyzer, with V, D and J genes assigned per IMGT definitions. Clonality, with values ranging from 0 to 1, was calculated as one minus the normalized Shannon entropy of productive rearrangement frequencies. Only overrepresented clonotypes making up at least 0.05% of each patient's repertoire were included in the public clonotype analysis. Roughly 12 age-matched healthy donor repertoires from immuneACCESS were used as controls for clonality. The table was pulled from immuneACCESS by TCRdb, which kept in-frame rearrangements only. Such tables lose some clones; where checked, under half of the loss comes from unresolved V genes, and the rest has no known cause. V, J and clone size derive from that table, while D and trimming were established from the DNA sequence. In this sample the table shows 110,000 to 150,000 clones, 76% of which occur a single time. The ten biggest clones cover 4.5% to 6.5% of the sample.

The sequence links TRBV19 to TRBJ2-6, with no confidently assigned D gene. Specimen: PBMCs, collected after 24 months of ibrutinib treatment. The TCR originated in a human donor with chronic lymphocytic leukemia. The DNA sequence is TGTGCCAGTAGTATAGTTGGCGGCTCTGGGGCCAACGTCCTGACTTTC. This gives the protein CASSIVGGSGANVLTF.